The rows below give T cell receptor beta chains drawn from one sample of a study of neoadjuvant anti-PD-1 for oral cavity cancer. The assay was immunoSEQ multiplex PCR, and TCRdb's table has in-frame clones only and misses some. The sample shows 15,000 to 20,000 clones, about 66% of them seen only once. The material was PBMCs, obtained before nivolumab (anti-PD-1) treatment. The source is a person aged 35-79 years with oral cavity squamous cell carcinoma. Both conserved end residues are part of each CDR3. A D gene is named only where the DNA matches it firmly. Rows give clone size only sometimes, using once, few, many, or a class for an expanded clone.

D,size,J,V,DNA,CDR3
TRBD1,few,TRBJ1-3,TRBV6-6,TGTGCCAGCAGCCAACAGGGGACTGGAAACACCATATATTTT,CASSQQGTGNTIYF
.,.,TRBJ1-2,TRBV11-1,TGTGCCAGCAGCAAGGACACTTGGAACTATGGCTACACCTTC,CASSKDTWNYGYTF
.,.,TRBJ2-5,TRBV7-3,TGTGCCAGCAGCTACGGCCCTTTTGAGACCCAGTACTTC,CASSYGPFETQYF
.,.,TRBJ2-2,TRBV30,TGTGCCTGGAGTGGGGGGAATCCCACCGGGGAGCTGTTTTTT,CAWSGGNPTGELFF
TRBD1,.,TRBJ1-1,TRBV28,TGTGCCAGCAGAATAGGGACAGCTGAAGCTTTCTTT,CASRIGTAEAFF
TRBD1,.,TRBJ1-2,TRBV7-9,TGTGCCAGCAGCCAAGAAACCGGGACAGGCTTTGATGGCTACACCTTC,CASSQETGTGFDGYTF
.,.,TRBJ2-7,TRBV2,TGTGCCAGCACTGACCGGCAGGGCCCCTACGAGCAGTACTTC,CASTDRQGPYEQYF
TRBD1,.,TRBJ2-5,TRBV27,TGTGCCAGCAGTCCCTCCCGACAGGGAGCAAGGGAGGAGACCCAGTACTTC,CASSPSRQGAREETQYF
TRBD2,.,TRBJ2-4,TRBV5-1,TGCGCCAGCACCACCGGACTAGCGGGGGACATTCAGTACTTC,CASTTGLAGDIQYF
TRBD1,.,TRBJ1-5,TRBV6-5,TGTGCCGTACAGGGGAGGGGTCAGCCCCAGCATTTT,CAVQGRGQPQHF
TRBD2,.,TRBJ2-5,TRBV10-3,TGTGCCATCAGTGAGTCTAGCGGGAGGGAGAGGTTGAACTTC,CAISESSGRERLNF
.,.,TRBJ2-3,TRBV7-9,TGTGCCAGCAGCTTAGCGGGAGTAGATACGCAGTATTTT,CASSLAGVDTQYF
TRBD2,.,TRBJ2-2,TRBV6-1,TGTGCCAGCAGTGAACTAGCGGGAGGCCATAAGGCGGCCGGGGAGCTGTTTTTT,CASSELAGGHKAAGELFF
TRBD2,.,TRBJ2-7,TRBV4-1,TGCGCCAGCAGCCGAAGTAGCGGGAGCGTTTACGAGCAGTACTTC,CASSRSSGSVYEQYF
.,.,TRBJ2-3,TRBV6-1,TGTGCCAGCAGGGCCGGGGATACGCAGTATTTT,CASRAGDTQYF